The sequence of this TCR beta chain was determined in a study of T cell clonotyping in hematopoietic cell transplantation. Study outcomes and limitations: Recipient TCR diversity dropped after transplant; expanded clonotypes rose from day 30 to 180. Without cell sorting, CD4 versus CD8 contributions remain unresolved.

V gave up 5 bases and J gave up 7 bases; unmatched junction bases: 7. The CDR3 consists of 14 residues. CDR1 and CDR2 from the germline V gene are SGHTA and FQGNSA. Measured with immunoSEQ multiplex PCR; TCRdb has only the in-frame clones, and not every one. Found here are thousands of clones, 65% to 90% of them singletons; the top ten hold roughly 32%. Note on this clone: Its antigen remains unidentified.

This receptor was identified in a female patient between 30 and 40 years old who had an allogeneic stem cell transplant, so the T cells may come from the graft donor. Some clones in this sample may be carry-over from other donors' samples. The chain is built from TRBV7-2 and TRBJ1-5, with TRBD1 matching 8 bases. Source: PBMCs, taken 180 days after allogeneic stem cell transplant. CDR3 in amino acids: CASSLTGGGQPQHF. The CDR3, as DNA: TGTGCCAGCAGCCTTACAGGGGGTGGCCAGCCCCAGCATTTT.